This TCR beta chain was recovered during a study of T-cell reconstitution after alpha-beta-depleted transplantation in children. Study results and limitations: Most T-cell counts and diversity one year after the transplant came from T cells that were newly produced. The origin of alpha-beta T cells about two months after transplant was reportedly several hundred expanded graft clones. There were some patients whose high TCRbeta diversity at day 60 came from surviving recipient T cells and thymic progenitors.

This clonotype was observed a few times. Its antigen remains unidentified. The CDR3 is made up of 14 amino acids. The germline V gene has CDR1 LNHDA and CDR2 SQIVND (reference sequence). Trimming removed 3 bases at V and 8 bases at J, with 14 bases between. Preparation of the TCRbeta library involved a method that used unique molecular identifiers. TCRdb fed the PCR reads into MiXCR, producing one record per CDR3 protein. The sample holds around 78,000 distinct CDR3 sequences; about 14% are singletons and the top ten take around 26%. The receptor was derived from a male patient between 2 and 10 years old who had a stem cell transplant for acute lymphoblastic leukemia, so the T cells may come from the graft donor. This chain joins TRBV19 and TRBJ2-1; no definite D call. The sample was PBMCs, mostly from graft donor cells, taken 180 days after TCRalphabeta/CD19-depleted stem cell transplant. The CDR3 region is CASSILGRADEQFF. The CDR3 nucleotides read TGTGCCAGTAGTATCCTTGGACGGGCGGATGAGCAGTTCTTC.